The 32 T cell receptor beta chains presented below share a single source sample, sequenced in a study of CD8+CD57+ T cells in acquired aplastic anemia. Genomic DNA constituted the template upon which TCR beta VDJ and CDR3 profiling was performed. MiXCR, run by TCRdb on the reads, gives a single entry per CDR3 protein. The sample has approximately 250,000 distinct CDR3 sequences, 82% seen once. An expansion of CD8+CD57+ cells by flow cytometry had been shown in patients chosen for sequencing. The sequenced sample was sorted CD4+, CD8+, or CD8+CD57+ T cells (not recorded which) from PBMCs. The receptors were sampled from a human donor with aplastic anemia.

As to this clonotype: The CDR3 carries no conserved terminal phenylalanine or tryptophan, so it likely arises from a read error. The DNA is omitted, as the CDR3 cannot be located on it reliably, and the CDR3 follows TCRdb's listing. The rearrangement links TRBV7-2 to TRBJ2-6; TRBD1, the table's D call, was not compared with the DNA. The CDR3 comprises 16 residues, both ends counted. The germline gives CDR1 SGHTA, CDR2 FQGNSA. The CDR3 reads CASSSRGGGRTQYFGP.

With regard to this clonotype: Sequence at one end of the junction differs from germline and may be a read error. The chain links TRBV9 to TRBJ2-3; D is possibly TRBD2 (5 bases). The end of the DNA aligns better with TRBJ2-4, so the J call may be wrong. The CDR3 covers 12 residues. From germline, CDR1 is SGDLS and CDR2 YYNGEE. The DNA of the CDR3 is TGTGCCAGCGGCGTAGCGTGGAACATTCAGTACTTC. Translating it yields CASGVAWNIQYF.

As for this clonotype: Germline is not matched at one junction end, which may reflect a read error. The J gene is TRBJ2-3, the V gene TRBV9, with D perhaps TRBD2 (6 bases). Germline CDR1 SGDLS, CDR2 YYNGEE. The CDR3 has 12 residues. The CDR3 protein is CAGSGGSDTQYF. CDR3 DNA: TGCGCCGGCAGCGGAGGGTCAGATACGCAGTATTTT.

This clonotype appeared many times. A much larger clonotype is one base distant, so this may be a read error. The final CDR3 position lacks the conserved phenylalanine or tryptophan, pointing to a likely read error. No DNA is shown, since the ends of the CDR3 on it are uncertain; the CDR3 is the one TCRdb lists. The chain joins TRBV19 to TRBJ2-1; TRBD2 is the table's D call, not checked against the DNA. Germline values: CDR1 LNHDA, CDR2 SQIVND (reference sequence). With termini counted, the CDR3 has 16 amino acids. The CDR3 sequence is CASSIASGTYNEQFFV.

To note about this clonotype: The junction departs from germline at one end; a sequencing error may be responsible. The V and J genes are TRBV24-1 and TRBJ2-7, with D maybe TRBD1 (6 bases). This CDR3 has 16 amino acids. CDR1 and CDR2 from the germline V gene are KGHDR and SFDVKD. This chain's CDR3 is CTSSAMGHPGIYEQYF. DNA of the CDR3: TGCACCAGCAGTGCCATGGGACACCCAGGGATCTACGAGCAGTACTTC.

The J gene is TRBJ1-2, the V gene TRBV9; TRBD1 might be the D (5 bases). CDR3 size: 16 residues. With 4 bases removed from V and 7 bases from J, the gap between germline ends came to 23 bases. CDR1 and CDR2 (germline): SGDLS, YYNGEE. The CDR3 here is CASSLERPGLPTGYTF. DNA of the CDR3: TGTGCCAGCAGCTTGGAGAGGCCGGGGCTCCCTACTGGCTACACCTTC.

V is TRBV7-4 and J is TRBJ1-6; TRBD1 is a possible D gene (6 bases). Trimming stripped 3 bases from V and 7 bases from J, with 10 bases between. The CDR3 is made up of 14 amino acids. Looked up from germline, CDR1 is SGHVT and CDR2 is SQSDAQ. This CDR3 is CASSFTGMNSPLHF. The DNA for the CDR3 is TGTGCCAGCAGCTTTACAGGGATGAATTCACCCCTCCACTTT.

V usage is TRBV20-1 and J usage is TRBJ1-5, with 7 positions matching TRBD1. The trim removed 3 bases at V and 6 bases at J, leaving 5 bases unmatched. The germline V gene has CDR1 DFQATT and CDR2 SNEGSKA (reference sequence). The CDR3 contains 13 residues. The CDR3 bases are TGCAGTGCTAGCGACAGGGTGGGTCAGCCCCAGCATTTT. Translation: CSASDRVGQPQHF.

This clonotype was recorded once. V is TRBV7-9 and J is TRBJ2-7; D perhaps matches TRBD2 (6 bases). Trimming removed 5 bases at V and 2 bases at J, with 10 bases between. Germline assignment: CDR1 SEHNR and CDR2 FQNEAQ (reference sequence). The CDR3 contains 13 residues. The DNA for the CDR3 is TGTGCCAGCAGCGGGGGGTCGACCTACGAGCAGTACGTC. This codes for CASSGGSTYEQYV.

The rearrangement uses TRBV5-4 and TRBJ1-1; no definite D call. Germline V gives CDR1 SGHNT, CDR2 YYREEE (reference sequence). V was trimmed by 2 bases and J by 5 bases, leaving 13 bases between them. The CDR3 consists of 14 residues. The DNA for the CDR3 is TGTGCCAGCAGCTTTGCTAGCGGGGATACTGAAGCTTTCTTT. It specifies CASSFASGDTEAFF.

This chain links TRBV7-9 with TRBJ2-2; TRBD1 agrees at 8 bases. The CDR3 contains 16 residues. CDR1 and CDR2 (germline): SEHNR, FQNEAQ (reference sequence). J lost 7 bases, V lost 6 bases, and 13 bases had no gene match. The CDR3 coding sequence is TGTGCCAGCAGTTTTCAGAGAACAGGGGGGATCGGGGAGCTGTTTTTT. Its translation: CASSFQRTGGIGELFF.

J is TRBJ2-7 and V is TRBV7-2, with a weak D call TRBD1 (6 bases). The CDR3 is 17 residues long. Per germline, CDR1 SGHTA and CDR2 FQGNSA. Trimming cost V 0 bases and J 5 bases, with 20 bases left between them. CDR3 loop: CASSLAGAGDTRDEQYF. As DNA, the CDR3 is TGTGCCAGCAGCTTAGCTGGGGCAGGGGATACGAGGGACGAGCAGTACTTC.

Notes on this clonotype: One end of the junction does not line up with germline, which may come from a read error. V usage is TRBV7-2 and J usage is TRBJ1-5; D perhaps matches TRBD1 (6 bases). Germline CDR1 and CDR2: SGHTA and FQGNSA. The CDR3 runs 18 residues. DNA of the CDR3: TGTGCCAGCAGTTTAGCGCTCAGGGGAAGTCTTAGCAATCAGCCCCAGCATTTT. Protein sequence: CASSLALRGSLSNQPQHF.

V and J are TRBV11-3 and TRBJ2-3; D gene unclear. The germline V gene encodes CDR1 SGHNT and CDR2 YENEEA. Trimming stripped 5 bases from V and 8 bases from J, with 11 bases between. The CDR3 covers 12 residues. The CDR3 coding sequence is TGTGCCAGCAGCGTAGGTCCAACTACGCAGTATTTT. Translating it yields CASSVGPTTQYF.

This clonotype came up once. J is TRBJ2-7 and V is TRBV19; D is unclear. The V end lost 4 bases, the J end lost 7 bases, and 14 bases lay between the germline ends. This CDR3 has 13 amino acids. Germline-derived CDR1 and CDR2 are LNHDA and SQIVND (reference sequence). CDR3 DNA: TGTGCCAGTAGTAAGCTACAACTATCGGAGCAGTACTTC. Amino acid sequence: CASSKLQLSEQYF.

The chain is built from TRBV7-9 and TRBJ1-6; tentatively, D is TRBD1 (5 bases). V was pared by 3 bases and J by 12 bases, with 21 bases between. The CDR3 covers 16 residues. Germline CDR1 and CDR2: SEHNR and FQNEAQ (reference sequence). The CDR3 region is CASSLGVWRDHLPLHF. CDR3 bases: TGTGCCAGCAGCTTGGGGGTCTGGCGGGACCACTTACCCCTCCACTTT.

About this clonotype itself: This CDR3 is missing its conserved last phenylalanine or tryptophan, likely due to a read error. The genes are TRBV2 and TRBJ2-2; D is possibly TRBD2 (7 bases). The CDR3 is 15 amino acids. From germline, CDR1 is SNHLY and CDR2 FYNNEI. V lost 6 bases to trimming and J lost 6 bases, with 17 bases between them. As DNA, the CDR3 is TGTGCCAGCAGCGTAGGGGGGGGGGACGCCGGGGAGCTGTTTCTT. Translation: CASSVGGGDAGELFL.

The chain links TRBV9 to TRBJ1-1; 9 bases align to TRBD1. The germline CDR1 and CDR2 sequences are SGDLS and YYNGEE. The CDR3 contains 15 residues. The V gene end was trimmed by 0 bases and the J gene end by 12 bases; junction bases not matched to a gene: 12. CDR3 loop: CASSVGQGGNEQSFF. For the CDR3, the DNA is TGTGCCAGCAGCGTAGGACAGGGGGGAAACGAGCAGTCTTTCTTT.

Details on this clonotype: The germline gene is not matched at one end of the junction; a read error may be the cause. The chain carries TRBV2 and TRBJ2-5, with D possibly being TRBD1 (6 bases). This CDR3 comprises 14 residues. CDR1 is SNHLY and CDR2 is FYNNEI in the germline V gene. CDR3 in amino acids: CATSGGCRQEPQHF. As DNA, the CDR3 is TGTGCCACCAGTGGGGGCTGTAGGCAAGAGCCCCAGCACTTC.

Comments on this clonotype: Because it lacks the conserved phenylalanine or tryptophan at the end, this CDR3 is likely a read error. Because the CDR3's place on the DNA is in doubt, the DNA is left out and the CDR3 is given as listed by TCRdb. The CDR3 is CASSLVATNEKLFV. The rearrangement links TRBV2 to TRBJ1-4. Inclusive of both ends, the CDR3 amounts to 14 amino acids. Germline V gene lookup returns CDR1 SNHLY and CDR2 FYNNEI.

V is TRBV19 and J is TRBJ2-3, with a tentative D call TRBD2 (5 bases). This CDR3 has 14 amino acids. In germline, CDR1 is LNHDA, CDR2 SQIVND (reference sequence). V was shortened by 5 bases and J by 13 bases, with 22 bases between the two germline ends. CDR3 sequence (DNA): TGTGCCAGTAGTTTAGCTGGAGGAGCCGATAATGAGTATTTT. Translated, it gives CASSLAGGADNEYF.

V gene TRBV4-3 combines with J gene TRBJ2-7; a weak D match, TRBD1 (5 bases). CDR1 and CDR2 (germline): LGHNA, YSLEER. The CDR3 runs 14 residues. The ends were cut back, 2 bases at V and 4 bases at J, with 12 bases in the middle. The CDR3 DNA reads as TGCGCCAGCAGCCAACACGCAGGGAATTACGAGCAGTACTTC. Protein sequence: CASSQHAGNYEQYF.

This rearrangement joins TRBV4-2 to TRBJ1-6, with D tentatively TRBD1 (6 bases). Trimming left V 4 bases short and J 0 bases short, with 10 bases between. The CDR3 has 16 amino acids. Looked up from germline, CDR1 is LGHNA and CDR2 is YNFKEQ. As DNA, the CDR3 is TGTGCCAGCAGCCGGGGGCAGAACTCCTATAATTCACCCCTCCACTTT. Its translation: CASSRGQNSYNSPLHF.

A note on this clonotype: At one of its ends the junction is not consistent with the germline gene, which may arise from a read error. The J gene is TRBJ1-1, the V gene TRBV2, with D possibly being TRBD1 (5 bases). This CDR3 is 17 amino acids long. In germline, CDR1 is SNHLY, CDR2 FYNNEI. CDR3 in amino acids: CASSDGGIHEQIFGPGF. The CDR3 region has the DNA TGTGCCAGCAGTGATGGGGGGATACATGAGCAGATCTTTGGGCCAGGCTTT.

On this clonotype: Relative to the germline gene, one junction end is altered; a read error may explain this. This chain joins TRBV9 and TRBJ2-5, with 8 bases identical to TRBD2. This CDR3 has 14 residues. Germline V gives CDR1 SGDLS, CDR2 YYNGEE. The DNA for the CDR3 is TGTGCCAGCAGCGTAGTACGGGGGGGACAAGAGACCCACTTC. It codes for CASSVVRGGQETHF.

This clonotype was counted between two and nine times. The chain is built from TRBV29-1 and TRBJ1-5; 8 positions match TRBD1. Trimming cost V 6 bases and J 3 bases; bases outside gene matches: 7. CDR3 length equals 14 residues. CDR1 and CDR2 from the germline V gene are SQVTM and ANQGSEA. The CDR3 sequence: CSVGTGANNQPQHF. The CDR3 region has the DNA TGCAGCGTGGGGACAGGCGCCAACAATCAGCCCCAGCATTTT.

Concerning this clonotype: The CDR3 does not end in the conserved phenylalanine or tryptophan, so this is likely a read error. The DNA is left out, because the CDR3 cannot be placed on it with certainty; the CDR3 is given as TCRdb lists it. CDR3 protein: CASVYQGTDTQDL. This rearrangement joins TRBV7-9 to TRBJ2-3. Termini included, the CDR3 measures 13 amino acids. The germline gives CDR1 SEHNR, CDR2 FQNEAQ (reference sequence).

In regard to this clonotype: One end of the junction varies from germline; a read error may be responsible. The CDR3 region is CASSINGDYEQHF. The CDR3 DNA is TGTGCCAGCAGTATAAACGGAGATTACGAGCAGCACTTC. This rearrangement joins TRBV7-8 to TRBJ2-7; no clear D gene. Per germline, CDR1 SGHVS and CDR2 FQNEAQ. This CDR3 region has 13 residues. The full variable domain, with the rest looked up from reference TRBV7-8 and TRBJ2-7, is GAGVSQSPRYKVAKRGQDVALRCDPISGHVSLFWYQQALGQGPEFLTYFQNEAQLDKSGLPSDRFFAERPEGSVSTLKIQRTQQEDSAVYLCASSINGDYEQHFGPGTRLTVT.

The chain links TRBV10-3 to TRBJ2-3; 7 positions agree with TRBD2. Germline CDR1 reads ENHRY; CDR2 reads SYGVKD. Unmatched junction bases numbered 9, after V lost 0 bases and J lost 3 bases. There are 17 residues in the CDR3. CDR3 residues: CAISESEDGGSTDTQYF. CDR3 sequence (DNA): TGTGCCATCAGTGAGTCGGAGGACGGGGGGTCGACAGATACGCAGTATTTT.

For this clonotype: At one end, the junction sequence differs from germline, possibly due to a read error. The CDR3 reads CASSIARTSGTPDF. In nucleotides, the CDR3 is TGTGCCAGCAGCATAGCGCGGACTAGCGGGACCCCAGATTTT. The chain employs TRBV9 and TRBJ2-3, with 12 bases aligning to TRBD2. Germline-derived CDR1 and CDR2 are SGDLS and YYNGEE. There are 14 residues in the CDR3.

The chain couples TRBV29-1 to TRBJ2-7; 8 bases match TRBD1. Germline values: CDR1 SQVTM, CDR2 ANQGSEA. V shed 3 bases and J 0 bases; nucleotides not matched to a gene: 4. The CDR3 loop spans 14 amino acids. The DNA for the CDR3 is TGCAGCGTTGAGGGTACAGGGGGCTCCTACGAGCAGTACTTC. It codes for CSVEGTGGSYEQYF.

Of note for this clonotype: The conserved phenylalanine or tryptophan normally closing the CDR3 is absent here, so this likely arose from a read error. The DNA is omitted, as the CDR3 cannot be located on it reliably, and the CDR3 follows TCRdb's listing. The chain uses TRBV7-8 and TRBJ1-2. Germline V gives CDR1 SGHVS, CDR2 FQNEAQ. Counting both end residues, the CDR3 totals 13 amino acids. CDR3 residues: CASSLGGGYGSQY.